This entry lists 24 T cell receptor beta chains sequenced from one sample in a study of shared clonotypes between healthy human individuals. The assay was immunoSEQ multiplex PCR, and TCRdb's table has in-frame clones only and misses some. In the table there are 2 million to 3 million clones, over 85% of which are singletons. The source material was naive CD4+ T cells from PBMCs. Stated subset: CD45RA+ positively selected. The receptors stem from a man between 18 and 29 years old in good health. Some clones in this sample may be carry-over from other donors' samples.

The chain has TRBV7-3 and TRBJ2-1; 9 nucleotides line up with TRBD2. V was pared by 4 bases and J by 9 bases, with 10 bases of the junction left unmatched. The CDR3 sequence is 15 residues long. Germline V gene sequence: CDR1 SGHTA, CDR2 FQGTGA. In DNA, the CDR3 is TGTGCCAGCAGCTCCGCGGCTAGCGGGATAGGTGAGCAGTTCTTC. Its translation is CASSSAASGIGEQFF. Variable domain in full (rest from reference TRBV7-3 and TRBJ2-1): GAGVSQTPSNKVTEKGKYVELRCDPISGHTALYWYRQSLGQGPEFLIYFQGTGAADDSGLPNDRFFAVRPEGSVSTLKIQRTERGDSAVYLCASSSAASGIGEQFFGPGTRLTVL.

The rearrangement uses TRBV10-3 and TRBJ2-5; TRBD2 matches at 8 bases. The trim removed 3 bases at V and 10 bases at J, leaving 16 bases unmatched. The CDR3 sequence is 16 residues long. Per germline, CDR1 ENHRY and CDR2 SYGVKD. The CDR3 protein is CAISDIPREGPGDQYF. In nucleotides, the CDR3 is TGTGCCATCAGTGATATCCCCCGGGAGGGCCCGGGAGACCAGTACTTC.

V gene TRBV6-1 combines with J gene TRBJ1-3; D gene unclear. Germline lookup yields CDR1 MNHNS and CDR2 SASEGT. This CDR3 has 13 residues. Between the trimmed V and J ends, which lost 4 bases and 7 bases, there was a span of 11 bases. This CDR3 reads CASSVDGVNTIYF. CDR3 sequence (DNA): TGTGCCAGCAGTGTAGATGGGGTGAACACCATATATTTT.

The J gene is TRBJ1-2, the V gene TRBV6-5; D gene unclear. Germline CDR1 reads MNHEY; CDR2 reads SVGAGI. Trimming pared 8 bases from V and 8 bases from J, leaving 15 bases between. This CDR3 has 12 residues. The CDR3 DNA follows: TGTGCCAGCGTGACATCGATGGGGGGCTACACCTTC. It is translated as CASVTSMGGYTF.

This chain uses TRBV18 with TRBJ2-5; D possibly corresponds to TRBD1 (6 bases). V was cut by 0 bases and J by 7 bases, with 15 bases left in between. This CDR3 has 15 amino acids. The germline V gene has CDR1 KGHSH and CDR2 LQKENI. CDR3 amino acids: CASSPPSGALRTQYF. DNA for the CDR3: TGTGCCAGCTCACCACCGTCAGGGGCCCTACGGACCCAGTACTTC.

The chain combines TRBV11-2 with TRBJ2-7; D is unresolved. The CDR3 has 14 amino acids. Germline CDR1 is SGHAT and CDR2 is FQNNGV. Trimming left V 4 bases short and J 4 bases short, with 14 bases between. The chain's CDR3 is CASSSGPLRYEQYF. As DNA, the CDR3 is TGTGCCAGCAGCTCCGGACCACTAAGGTACGAGCAGTACTTC.

The chain recombines TRBV7-9 with TRBJ1-6, with a possible D match to TRBD1 (5 bases). CDR3 length: 15 amino acids. Trimming cost V 1 base and J 9 bases, with 13 bases left between them. Germline assignment: CDR1 SEHNR and CDR2 FQNEAQ (reference sequence). The CDR3 sequence is CASSLEGTGGSPLHF. The CDR3 DNA is TGTGCCAGCAGCTTAGAGGGGACCGGTGGTTCACCCCTCCACTTT.

This chain connects TRBV28 to TRBJ2-7; D unclear. The germline gives CDR1 MDHEN, CDR2 SYDVKM. The CDR3 runs to 13 residues. V was cut by 8 bases and J by 0 bases, with 11 bases left in between. CDR3 sequence: CASVPGSSYEQYF. Written as DNA, the CDR3 is TGTGCCAGCGTTCCCGGGTCCTCCTACGAGCAGTACTTC.

The V and J genes are TRBV5-8 and TRBJ2-7; weak D call: TRBD2 (5 bases). V was cut by 4 bases and J by 0 bases, with 17 bases left in between. Germline V gene lookup returns CDR1 SGHTS and CDR2 YDEGEE. CDR3 length equals 16 residues. The CDR3 loop is CASSPRRGVRSYEQYF. The CDR3 DNA is TGTGCCAGCAGCCCCCGCCGGGGAGTCCGCTCCTACGAGCAGTACTTC.

The chain is built from TRBV7-9 and TRBJ2-6; perhaps TRBD1 as D (6 bases). Deletions cut 5 bases from V and 0 bases from J, with 11 bases between. From germline, CDR1 is SEHNR and CDR2 FQNEAQ (reference sequence). CDR3 length: 16 amino acids. The CDR3 DNA sequence: TGTGCCAGCAGCCCCCAGGGGTACTCTGGGGCCAACGTCCTGACTTTC. The encoded protein is CASSPQGYSGANVLTF.

The V gene is TRBV2, the J gene TRBJ1-2; 7 bases are shared with TRBD1. Germline CDR1 is SNHLY and CDR2 is FYNNEI. This CDR3 is 13 amino acids long. V trimming: 6 bases; J trimming: 5 bases; junction bases outside the gene matches: 6. CDR3 in amino acids: CASRQTGDYGYTF. The CDR3 DNA is TGTGCCAGCAGACAAACAGGGGATTATGGCTACACCTTC.

J is TRBJ2-5 and V is TRBV25-1; TRBD1 might be the D (5 bases). Trimming shortened V by 2 bases and J by 2 bases, and 15 bases separated the two germline ends. From germline, CDR1 is MGHDK and CDR2 SYGVNS. CDR3 length equals 16 residues. CDR3 region: CASSEKGKKTQETQYF. CDR3 coding DNA: TGTGCCAGCAGTGAAAAGGGGAAAAAAACACAAGAGACCCAGTACTTC. Based on the CDR3 plus reference TRBV25-1 and TRBJ2-5, the full variable domain is EADIYQTPRYLVIGTGKKITLECSQTMGHDKMYWYQQDPGMELHLIHYSYGVNSTEKGDLSSESTVSRIRTEHFPLTLESARPSHTSQYLCASSEKGKKTQETQYFGPGTRLLVL.

This sequence joins TRBV21-1 and TRBJ1-1; TRBD1 was called by the table and not checked on the DNA. TRBV21-1 is a recognized pseudogene. This CDR3 contains 14 residues. For the CDR3, the DNA is TGTGCCAGCCTTATAGGGACAGGCAACACTGAAGCTTTCTTT. It encodes CASLIGTGNTEAFF.

This chain uses TRBV9 with TRBJ2-2; 7 bases match TRBD1. Germline V gene data show CDR1 as SGDLS and CDR2 as YYNGEE. The J segment lost 0 bases and the V segment lost 6 bases, leaving 11 bases of the junction unmatched. The CDR3 totals 17 residues. The CDR3 is CASNNPPGQPNTGELFF. CDR3 sequence (DNA): TGTGCCAGCAACAACCCTCCGGGACAGCCGAACACCGGGGAGCTGTTTTTT.

The chain couples TRBV2 to TRBJ1-5, with D possibly TRBD1 on 5 matching bases. The CDR3 is 16 residues long. V was shortened by 4 bases and J by 5 bases, with 18 bases between the two germline ends. CDR1 is SNHLY and CDR2 is FYNNEI in the germline V gene. The CDR3 DNA sequence: TGTGCCAGCAGTGGGAATAGGGGCCCCGGGGATCAGCCCCAGCATTTT. This sequence encodes CASSGNRGPGDQPQHF. Full variable domain (remainder filled in from reference TRBV2 and TRBJ1-5): EPEVTQTPSHQVTQMGQEVILRCVPISNHLYFYWYRQILGQKVEFLVSFYNNEISEKSEIFDDQFSVERPDGSNFTLKIRSTKLEDSAMYFCASSGNRGPGDQPQHFGDGTRLSIL.

The rearrangement uses TRBV5-1 and TRBJ2-7; D possibly uses TRBD1 or TRBD2 (5 bases each). The CDR3 extends over 13 amino acids. Trimming pared 4 bases from V and 5 bases from J, leaving 13 bases between. Looked up from germline, CDR1 is SGHRS and CDR2 is YFSETQ. CDR3 DNA sequence: TGCGCCAGCAGCCGGGACGGTGCCCACGAGCAGTACTTC. Translating gives CASSRDGAHEQYF.

CDR3 coding DNA: TGTGCCAGCAGCCGAACAGGGGGCGCGGGAGATACGCAGTATTTT. Protein sequence: CASSRTGGAGDTQYF. V gene TRBV5-4 combines with J gene TRBJ2-3; 9 positions agree with TRBD1. Losses at the gene ends were 4 bases for V and 5 bases for J; bases not matched to a gene: 8. This CDR3 contains 15 residues. Germline V gene lookup returns CDR1 SGHNT and CDR2 YYREEE (reference sequence).

The gene calls are TRBV28 and TRBJ1-2; D not resolved. The CDR3 spans 14 residues. Germline loops: CDR1 MDHEN, CDR2 SYDVKM. V was pared by 5 bases and J by 7 bases, with 17 bases between. The CDR3 region is CASSGLVGRFGYTF. CDR3 nucleotides: TGTGCCAGCAGTGGGCTCGTTGGGCGCTTTGGCTACACCTTC.

The gene calls are TRBV27 and TRBJ1-1; D is perhaps TRBD1 (6 bases). Trimming cost V 6 bases and J 0 bases, with 8 bases left between them. CDR3 length: 13 amino acids. Germline CDR1 and CDR2: MNHEY and SMNVEV (reference sequence). The CDR3 spells CASSGQMNTEAFF. In DNA, the CDR3 is TGTGCCAGCAGCGGACAGATGAACACTGAAGCTTTCTTT.

The chain's CDR3 is CAWNLGTDDDHGYTF. In DNA form, the CDR3 reads TGTGCCTGGAATCTCGGGACCGACGACGATCATGGCTACACCTTC. The chain combines TRBV30 with TRBJ1-2, with D tentatively TRBD1 (5 bases). Trimming stripped 4 bases from V and 6 bases from J, with 21 bases between. CDR1 GTSNPN and CDR2 SVGIG come from the germline V gene (reference sequence). The CDR3 runs 15 residues. Together with reference TRBV30 and TRBJ1-2, the CDR3 gives the full variable domain: SQTIHQWPATLVQPVGSPLSLECTVEGTSNPNLYWYRQAAGRGLQLLFYSVGIGQISSEVPQNLSASRPQDRQFILSSKKLLLSDSGFYLCAWNLGTDDDHGYTFGSGTRLTVV.

This clone came up a few times. The chain links TRBV7-9 to TRBJ1-5, with D unclear. The CDR3 is made up of 16 amino acids. Germline V gene data show CDR1 as SEHNR and CDR2 as FQNEAQ (reference sequence). Trimming stripped 1 base from V and 0 bases from J, with 10 bases between. The CDR3 DNA follows: TGTGCCAGCAGCTTAGTCGGTGGATATAGCAATCAGCCCCAGCATTTT. As protein: CASSLVGGYSNQPQHF. The complete variable domain, with remaining parts taken from reference TRBV7-9 and TRBJ1-5, reads DTGVSQNPRHKITKRGQNVTFRCDPISEHNRLYWYRQTLGQGPEFLTYFQNEAQLEKSRLLSDRFSAERPKGSFSTLEIQRTEQGDSAMYLCASSLVGGYSNQPQHFGDGTRLSIL.

The chain recombines TRBV10-3 with TRBJ2-6; possibly TRBD2 for D (6 bases). The germline V gene has CDR1 ENHRY and CDR2 SYGVKD. Trimming cost V 9 bases and J 1 base, with 19 bases left between them. The CDR3 loop spans 17 amino acids. CDR3: CAMGAGLSGSGANVLTF. Here the CDR3 DNA reads TGTGCCATGGGCGCGGGACTCAGTGGATCTGGGGCCAACGTCCTGACTTTC.

This clone has a single count. This chain joins TRBV4-2 and TRBJ2-3; D is unresolved. The V gene's germline CDR1 is LGHNA and CDR2 YNFKEQ. This CDR3 is built from 13 residues. V was cut by 0 bases and J by 5 bases, with 6 bases left in between. This CDR3 is CASSQDKRDTQYF. The CDR3 nucleotides read TGTGCCAGCAGCCAAGATAAAAGAGATACGCAGTATTTT.

The table lists this clone with a count of one. V is TRBV18 and J is TRBJ2-3; D ambiguous. Trimming removed 0 bases from V and 0 bases from J, with 10 bases in between. CDR1 is KGHSH, CDR2 LQKENI, per germline. The CDR3 is made up of 16 amino acids. CDR3 sequence (DNA): TGTGCCAGCTCACCACCACAGACATTGAGCACAGATACGCAGTATTTT. It yields the protein CASSPPQTLSTDTQYF.